What follows is one T cell receptor (beta chain) and its context. Its specificity is not known. The sample originates from a study of T cell responses to AZD1222 COVID-19 vaccine. Study outcomes and limitations: The breadth and depth of Spike-specific TCRs increased once two AZD1222 doses had been given.

V lost 5 bases and J 1 base, leaving 14 bases between the germline ends. Germline CDR1 is SEHNR and CDR2 is FQNEAQ (reference sequence). CDR3 length equals 15 residues. Assay: immunoSEQ multiplex PCR; the TCRdb copy retains only in-frame clones and omits some. The table lists about 200,000 clones, roughly nine tenths of them singletons, with 3.6% in the top ten. The sequence derives from an adult who received the MenACWY meningococcal vaccine as a control. The sample consisted of peripheral blood, taken 28 days after the second dose of the MenACWY control vaccine. This chain connects TRBV7-9 to TRBJ1-1; TRBD1 might be the D (5 bases). The CDR3 DNA follows: TGTGCCAGCAGCACTATGTGGGGGGAGAACACTGAAGCTTTCTTT. Its protein product is CASSTMWGENTEAFF.